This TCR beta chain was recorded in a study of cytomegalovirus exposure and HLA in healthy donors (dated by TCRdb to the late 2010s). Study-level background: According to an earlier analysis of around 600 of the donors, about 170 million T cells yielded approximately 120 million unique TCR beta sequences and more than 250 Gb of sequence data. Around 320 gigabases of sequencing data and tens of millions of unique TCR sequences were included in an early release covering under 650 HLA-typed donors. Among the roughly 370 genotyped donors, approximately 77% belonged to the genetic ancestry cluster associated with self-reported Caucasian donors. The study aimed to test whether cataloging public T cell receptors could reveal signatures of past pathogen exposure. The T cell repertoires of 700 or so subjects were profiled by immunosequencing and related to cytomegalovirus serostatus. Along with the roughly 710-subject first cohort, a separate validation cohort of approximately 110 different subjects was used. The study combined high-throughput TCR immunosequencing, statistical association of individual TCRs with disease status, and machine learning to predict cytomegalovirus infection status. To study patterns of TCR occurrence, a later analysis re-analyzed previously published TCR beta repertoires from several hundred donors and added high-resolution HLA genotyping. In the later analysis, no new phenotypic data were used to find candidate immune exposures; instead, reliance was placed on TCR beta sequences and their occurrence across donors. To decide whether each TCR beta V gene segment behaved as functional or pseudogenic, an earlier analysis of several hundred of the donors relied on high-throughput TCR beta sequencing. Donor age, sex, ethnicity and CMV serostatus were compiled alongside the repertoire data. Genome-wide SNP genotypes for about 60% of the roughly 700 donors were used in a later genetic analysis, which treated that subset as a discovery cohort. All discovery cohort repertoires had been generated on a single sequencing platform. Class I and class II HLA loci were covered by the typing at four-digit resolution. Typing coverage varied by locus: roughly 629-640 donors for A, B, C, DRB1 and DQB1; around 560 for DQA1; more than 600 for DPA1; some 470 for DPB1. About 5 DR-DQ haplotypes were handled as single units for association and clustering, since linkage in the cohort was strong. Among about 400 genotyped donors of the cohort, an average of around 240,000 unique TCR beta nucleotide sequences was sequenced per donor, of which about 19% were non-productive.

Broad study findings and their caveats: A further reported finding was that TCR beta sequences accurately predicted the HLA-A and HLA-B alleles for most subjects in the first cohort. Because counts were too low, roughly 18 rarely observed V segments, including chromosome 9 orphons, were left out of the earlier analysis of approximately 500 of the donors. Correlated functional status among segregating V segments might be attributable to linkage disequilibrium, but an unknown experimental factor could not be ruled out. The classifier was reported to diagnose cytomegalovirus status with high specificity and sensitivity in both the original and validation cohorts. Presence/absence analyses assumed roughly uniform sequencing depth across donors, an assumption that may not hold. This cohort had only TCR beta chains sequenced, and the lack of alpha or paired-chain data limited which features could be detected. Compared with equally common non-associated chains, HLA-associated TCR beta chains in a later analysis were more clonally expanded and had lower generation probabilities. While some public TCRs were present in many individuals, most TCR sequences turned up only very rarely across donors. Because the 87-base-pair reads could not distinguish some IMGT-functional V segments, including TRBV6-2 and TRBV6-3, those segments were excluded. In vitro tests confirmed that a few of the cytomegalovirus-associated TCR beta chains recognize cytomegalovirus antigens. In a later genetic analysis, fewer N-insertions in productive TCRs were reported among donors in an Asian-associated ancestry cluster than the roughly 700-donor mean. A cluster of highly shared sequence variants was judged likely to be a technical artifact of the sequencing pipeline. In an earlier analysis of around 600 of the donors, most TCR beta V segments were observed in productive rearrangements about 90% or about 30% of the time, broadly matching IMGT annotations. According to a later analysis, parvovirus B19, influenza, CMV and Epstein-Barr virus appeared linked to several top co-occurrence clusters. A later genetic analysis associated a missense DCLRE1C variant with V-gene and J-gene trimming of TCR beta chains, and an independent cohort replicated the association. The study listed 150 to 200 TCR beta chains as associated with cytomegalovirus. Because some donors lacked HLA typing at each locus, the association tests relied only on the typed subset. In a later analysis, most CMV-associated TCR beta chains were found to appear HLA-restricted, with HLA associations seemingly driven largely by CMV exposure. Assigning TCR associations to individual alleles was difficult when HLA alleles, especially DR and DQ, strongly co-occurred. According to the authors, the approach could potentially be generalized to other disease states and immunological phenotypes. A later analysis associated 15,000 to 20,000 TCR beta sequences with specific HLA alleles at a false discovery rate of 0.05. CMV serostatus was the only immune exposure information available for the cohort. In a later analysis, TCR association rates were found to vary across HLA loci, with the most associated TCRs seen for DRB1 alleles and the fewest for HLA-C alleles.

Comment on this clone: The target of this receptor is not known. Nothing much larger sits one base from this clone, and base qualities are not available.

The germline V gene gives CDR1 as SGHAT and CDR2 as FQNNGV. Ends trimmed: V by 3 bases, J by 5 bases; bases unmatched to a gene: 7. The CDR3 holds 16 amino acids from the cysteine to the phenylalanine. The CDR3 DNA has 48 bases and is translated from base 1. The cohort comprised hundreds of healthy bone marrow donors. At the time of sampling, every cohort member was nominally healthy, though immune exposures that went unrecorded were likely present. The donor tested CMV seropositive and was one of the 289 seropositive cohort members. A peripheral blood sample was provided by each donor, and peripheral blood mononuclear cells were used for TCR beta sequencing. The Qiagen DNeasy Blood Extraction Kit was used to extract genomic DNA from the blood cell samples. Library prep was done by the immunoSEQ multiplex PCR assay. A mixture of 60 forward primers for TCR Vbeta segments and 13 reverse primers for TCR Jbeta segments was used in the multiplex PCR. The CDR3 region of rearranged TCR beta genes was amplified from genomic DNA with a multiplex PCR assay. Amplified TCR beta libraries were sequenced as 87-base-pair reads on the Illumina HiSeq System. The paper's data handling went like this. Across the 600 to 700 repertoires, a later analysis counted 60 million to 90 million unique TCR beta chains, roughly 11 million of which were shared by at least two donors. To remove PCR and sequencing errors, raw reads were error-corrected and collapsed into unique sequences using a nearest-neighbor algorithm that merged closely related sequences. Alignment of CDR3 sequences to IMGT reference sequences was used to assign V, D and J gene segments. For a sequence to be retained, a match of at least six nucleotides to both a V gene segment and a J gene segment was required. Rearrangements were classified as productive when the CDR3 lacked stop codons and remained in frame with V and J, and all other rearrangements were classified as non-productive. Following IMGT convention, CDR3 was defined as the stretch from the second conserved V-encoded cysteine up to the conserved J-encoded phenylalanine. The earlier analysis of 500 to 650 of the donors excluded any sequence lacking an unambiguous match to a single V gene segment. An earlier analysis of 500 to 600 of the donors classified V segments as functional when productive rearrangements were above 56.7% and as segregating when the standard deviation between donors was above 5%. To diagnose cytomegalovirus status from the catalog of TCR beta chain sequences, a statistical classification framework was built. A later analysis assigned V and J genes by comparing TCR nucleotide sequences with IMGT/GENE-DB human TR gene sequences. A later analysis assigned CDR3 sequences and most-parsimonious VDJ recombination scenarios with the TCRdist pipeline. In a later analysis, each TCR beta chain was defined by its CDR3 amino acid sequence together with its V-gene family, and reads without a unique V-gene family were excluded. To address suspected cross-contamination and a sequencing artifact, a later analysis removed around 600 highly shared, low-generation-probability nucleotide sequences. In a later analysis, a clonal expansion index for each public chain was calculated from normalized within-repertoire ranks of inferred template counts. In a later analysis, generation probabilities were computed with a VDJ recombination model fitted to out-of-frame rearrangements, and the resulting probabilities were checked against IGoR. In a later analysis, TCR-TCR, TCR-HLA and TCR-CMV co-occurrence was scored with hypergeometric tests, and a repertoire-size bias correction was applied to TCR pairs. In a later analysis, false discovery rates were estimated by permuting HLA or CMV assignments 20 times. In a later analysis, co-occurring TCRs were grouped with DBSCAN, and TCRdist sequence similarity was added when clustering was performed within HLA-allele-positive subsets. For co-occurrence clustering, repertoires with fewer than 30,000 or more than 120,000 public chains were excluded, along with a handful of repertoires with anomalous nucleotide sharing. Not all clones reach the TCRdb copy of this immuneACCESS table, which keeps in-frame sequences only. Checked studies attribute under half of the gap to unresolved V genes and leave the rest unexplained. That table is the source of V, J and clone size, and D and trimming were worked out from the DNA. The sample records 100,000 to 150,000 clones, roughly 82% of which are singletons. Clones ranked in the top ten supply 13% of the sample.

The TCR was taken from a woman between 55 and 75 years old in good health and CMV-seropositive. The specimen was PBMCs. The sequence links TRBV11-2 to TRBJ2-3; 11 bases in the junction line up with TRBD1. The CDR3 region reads CASSFFAGTGGDTQYF. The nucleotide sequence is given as TGTGCCAGCAGCTTTTTTGCAGGGACAGGGGGAGATACGCAGTATTTT.